This T cell receptor beta chain was sequenced in a study of shared clonotypes between healthy human individuals. The CDR3 covers 14 residues. Trimming took off 1 base at V and 6 bases at J, with 13 bases between the two ends. Germline CDR1 reads SGHDT; CDR2 reads YYEEEE. The test was conducted at deep level. It was roughly 330 ng DNA, around 30,000 T cell genomes, that went into each replicate PCR of unsorted PBMC. Per the study methods: ImmunoSEQ sequences covered only the junction and lacked quality scores; filtering therefore differed. Generated by immunoSEQ multiplex PCR, the TCRdb table keeps only in-frame clones and is missing some. The V and J calls and the clone size are those of that table, but D and trimming were determined from the DNA. The sample carries hundreds of thousands of clones, roughly 72% recorded once.

This clonotype was obtained from a woman between 40 and 55 years old in good health. Some clones in this sample may be carry-over from other donors' samples. The sequenced sample consisted of PBMCs. The V gene is TRBV5-6, the J gene TRBJ1-2; maybe TRBD1 (5 bases). Here the CDR3 reads CASSLRGVINGYTF. The CDR3 region has the DNA TGTGCCAGCAGCTTGCGAGGGGTGATCAATGGCTACACCTTC.